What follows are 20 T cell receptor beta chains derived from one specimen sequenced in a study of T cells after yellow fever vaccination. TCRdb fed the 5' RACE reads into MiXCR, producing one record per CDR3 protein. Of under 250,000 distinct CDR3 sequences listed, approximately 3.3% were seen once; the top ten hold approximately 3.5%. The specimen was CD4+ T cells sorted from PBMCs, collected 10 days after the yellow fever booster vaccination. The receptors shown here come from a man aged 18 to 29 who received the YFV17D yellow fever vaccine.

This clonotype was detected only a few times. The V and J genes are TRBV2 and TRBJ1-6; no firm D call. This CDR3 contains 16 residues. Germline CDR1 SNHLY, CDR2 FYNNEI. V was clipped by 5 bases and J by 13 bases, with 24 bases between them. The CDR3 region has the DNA TGTGCCAGCAGTCCCACAAATTCCCAATCCGGTATCCCCCTCCACTTT. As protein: CASSPTNSQSGIPLHF.

CDR3 protein: CASSSKTGNTIYF. As DNA, the CDR3 is TGCGCCAGCAGCTCCAAAACTGGAAACACCATATATTTT. V is TRBV5-1 and J is TRBJ1-3; D not resolved. V dropped 3 bases and J dropped 2 bases, with 6 bases sitting between them. Germline loops: CDR1 SGHRS, CDR2 YFSETQ. This CDR3 is 13 amino acids long.

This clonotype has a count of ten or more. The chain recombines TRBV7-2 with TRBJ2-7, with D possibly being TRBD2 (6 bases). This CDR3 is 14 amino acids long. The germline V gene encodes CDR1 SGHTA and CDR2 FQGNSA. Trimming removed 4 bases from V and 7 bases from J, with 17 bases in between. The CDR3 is CASSSGTGIGEQYF. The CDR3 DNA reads TGTGCCAGCAGCTCCGGGACTGGGATAGGGGAGCAGTACTTC.

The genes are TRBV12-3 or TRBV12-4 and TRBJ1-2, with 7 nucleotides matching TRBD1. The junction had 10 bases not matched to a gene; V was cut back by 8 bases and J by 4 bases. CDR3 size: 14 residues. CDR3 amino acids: CASSGTAALYGYTF. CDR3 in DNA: TGTGCCAGCTCCGGGACAGCCGCACTCTATGGCTACACCTTC.

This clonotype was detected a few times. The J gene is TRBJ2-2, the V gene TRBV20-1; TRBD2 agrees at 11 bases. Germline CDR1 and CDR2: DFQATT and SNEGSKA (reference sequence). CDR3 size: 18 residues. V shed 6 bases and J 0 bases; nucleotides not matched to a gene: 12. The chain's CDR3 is CSARALAGVYANTGELFF. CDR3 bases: TGCAGTGCCCGGGCACTAGCGGGGGTGTACGCGAACACCGGGGAGCTGTTTTTT.

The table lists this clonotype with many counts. The CDR3 loop is CASSPLPVREQYF. CDR3 DNA: TGTGCCAGCTCACCACTGCCGGTTCGGGAGCAGTACTTC. The chain links TRBV18 to TRBJ2-7; D is ambiguous. Trimming cost V 1 base and J 7 bases, with 11 bases left between them. The CDR3 length is 13 residues. Germline CDR1 KGHSH, CDR2 LQKENI.

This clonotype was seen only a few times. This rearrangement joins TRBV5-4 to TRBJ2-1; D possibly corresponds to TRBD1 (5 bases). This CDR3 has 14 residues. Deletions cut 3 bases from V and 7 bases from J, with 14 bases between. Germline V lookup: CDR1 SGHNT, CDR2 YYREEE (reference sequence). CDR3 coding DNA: TGTGCCAGCAGCTCCGCGAAGGGGTTGAATGAGCAGTTCTTC. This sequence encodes CASSSAKGLNEQFF. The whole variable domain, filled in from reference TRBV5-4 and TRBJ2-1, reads ETGVTQSPTHLIKTRGQQVTLRCSSQSGHNTVSWYQQALGQGPQFIFQYYREEENGRGNFPPRFSGLQFPNYSSELNVNALELDDSALYLCASSSAKGLNEQFFGPGTRLTVL.

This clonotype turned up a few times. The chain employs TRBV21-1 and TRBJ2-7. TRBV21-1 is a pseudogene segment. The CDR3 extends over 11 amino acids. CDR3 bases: TGTGCCAGCAGCAAGGAATACGAGCAGTACGTC. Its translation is CASSKEYEQYV.

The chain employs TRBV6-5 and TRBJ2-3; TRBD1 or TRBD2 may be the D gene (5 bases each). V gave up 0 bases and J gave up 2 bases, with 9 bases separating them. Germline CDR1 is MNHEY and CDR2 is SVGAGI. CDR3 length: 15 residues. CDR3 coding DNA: TGTGCCAGCAGTTACTCGGTGGGGGTCACAGATACGCAGTATTTT. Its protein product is CASSYSVGVTDTQYF.

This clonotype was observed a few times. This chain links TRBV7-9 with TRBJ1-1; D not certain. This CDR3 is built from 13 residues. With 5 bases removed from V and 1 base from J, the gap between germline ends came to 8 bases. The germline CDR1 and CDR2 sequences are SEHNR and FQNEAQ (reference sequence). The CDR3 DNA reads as TGTGCCAGCAGCCCCGTGGCGAACACTGAAGCTTTCTTT. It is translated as CASSPVANTEAFF.

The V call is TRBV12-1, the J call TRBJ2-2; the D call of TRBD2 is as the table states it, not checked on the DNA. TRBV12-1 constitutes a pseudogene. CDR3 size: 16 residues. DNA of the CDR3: TGTGCCAGCAGCTTTGCGCTAGCGGGGAACACCGGGGAGCTGTTTTTT. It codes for CASSFALAGNTGELFF.

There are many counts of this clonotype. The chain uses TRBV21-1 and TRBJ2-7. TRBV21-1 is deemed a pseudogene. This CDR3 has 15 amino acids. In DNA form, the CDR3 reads TGTGCCAGCAGCACATCCTACCGGAGCTCCTACGAGCAGTACGTC. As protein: CASSTSYRSSYEQYV.

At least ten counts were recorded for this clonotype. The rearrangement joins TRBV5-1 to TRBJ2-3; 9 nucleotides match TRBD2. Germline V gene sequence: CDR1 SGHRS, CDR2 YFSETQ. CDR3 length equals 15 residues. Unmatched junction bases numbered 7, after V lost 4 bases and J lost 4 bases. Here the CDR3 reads CASSRTSVGADTQYF. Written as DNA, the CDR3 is TGCGCCAGCAGCCGGACTAGCGTGGGGGCAGATACGCAGTATTTT.

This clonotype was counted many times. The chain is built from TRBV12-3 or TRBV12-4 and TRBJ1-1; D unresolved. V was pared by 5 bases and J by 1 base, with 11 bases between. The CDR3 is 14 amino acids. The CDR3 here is CASSGWRTNTEAFF. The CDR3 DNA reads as TGTGCCAGCAGTGGGTGGCGGACGAACACTGAAGCTTTCTTT.

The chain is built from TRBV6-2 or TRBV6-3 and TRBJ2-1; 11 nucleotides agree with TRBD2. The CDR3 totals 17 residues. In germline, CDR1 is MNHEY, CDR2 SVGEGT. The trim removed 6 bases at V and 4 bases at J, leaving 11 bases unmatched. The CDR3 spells CASSPVVAGGVYNEQFF. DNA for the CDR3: TGTGCCAGCAGCCCCGTGGTAGCGGGGGGGGTATACAATGAGCAGTTCTTC.

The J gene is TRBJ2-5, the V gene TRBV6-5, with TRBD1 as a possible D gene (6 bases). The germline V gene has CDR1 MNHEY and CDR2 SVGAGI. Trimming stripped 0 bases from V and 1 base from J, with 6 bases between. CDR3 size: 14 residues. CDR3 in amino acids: CASSYSTGQETQYF. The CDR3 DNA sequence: TGTGCCAGCAGTTACTCGACAGGCCAAGAGACCCAGTACTTC.

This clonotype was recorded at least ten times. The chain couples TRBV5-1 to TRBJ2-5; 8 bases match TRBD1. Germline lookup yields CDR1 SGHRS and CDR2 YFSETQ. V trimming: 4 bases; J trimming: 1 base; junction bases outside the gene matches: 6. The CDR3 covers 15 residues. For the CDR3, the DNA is TGCGCCAGCAGCCCAGGGGGCGCAGTCCAAGAGACCCAGTACTTC. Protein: CASSPGGAVQETQYF.

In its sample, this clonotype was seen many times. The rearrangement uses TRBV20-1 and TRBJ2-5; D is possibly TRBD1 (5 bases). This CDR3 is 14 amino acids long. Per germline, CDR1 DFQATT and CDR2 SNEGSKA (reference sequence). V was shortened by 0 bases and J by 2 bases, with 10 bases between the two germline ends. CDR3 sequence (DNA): TGCAGTGCTAGAGAGGGGCAGATTCAAGAGACCCAGTACTTC. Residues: CSAREGQIQETQYF.

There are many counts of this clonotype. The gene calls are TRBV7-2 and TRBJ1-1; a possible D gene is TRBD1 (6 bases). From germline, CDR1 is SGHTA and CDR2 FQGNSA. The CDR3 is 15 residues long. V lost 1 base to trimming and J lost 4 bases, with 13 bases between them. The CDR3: CASSLVGGLGTEAFF. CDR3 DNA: TGTGCCAGCAGCTTAGTCGGGGGGCTTGGCACTGAAGCTTTCTTT.

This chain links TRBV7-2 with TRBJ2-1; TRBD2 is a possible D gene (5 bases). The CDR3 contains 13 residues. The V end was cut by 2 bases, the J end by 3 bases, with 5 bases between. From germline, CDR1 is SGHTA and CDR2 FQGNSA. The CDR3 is CASSLTSYNEQFF. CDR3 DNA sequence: TGTGCCAGCAGCTTAACTAGCTACAATGAGCAGTTCTTC. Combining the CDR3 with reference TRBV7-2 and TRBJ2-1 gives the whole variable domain GAGVSQSPSNKVTEKGKDVELRCDPISGHTALYWYRQSLGQGLEFLIYFQGNSAPDKSGLPSDRFSAERTGGSVSTLTIQRTQQEDSAVYLCASSLTSYNEQFFGPGTRLTVL.